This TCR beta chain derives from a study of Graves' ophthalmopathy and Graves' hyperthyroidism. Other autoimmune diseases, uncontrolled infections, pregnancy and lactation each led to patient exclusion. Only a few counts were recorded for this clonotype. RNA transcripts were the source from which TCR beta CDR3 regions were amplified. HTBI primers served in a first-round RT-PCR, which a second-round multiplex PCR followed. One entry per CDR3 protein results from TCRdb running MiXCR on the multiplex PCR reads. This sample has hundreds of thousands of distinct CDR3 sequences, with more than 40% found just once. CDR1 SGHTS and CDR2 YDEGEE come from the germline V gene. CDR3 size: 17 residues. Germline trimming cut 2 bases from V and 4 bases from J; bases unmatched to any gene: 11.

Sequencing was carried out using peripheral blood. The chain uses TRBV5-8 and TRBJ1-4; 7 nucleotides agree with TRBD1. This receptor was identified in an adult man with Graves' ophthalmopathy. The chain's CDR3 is CASSFPDGQGGNEKLFF. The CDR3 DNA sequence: TGTGCCAGCAGCTTCCCGGACGGCCAGGGGGGTAATGAAAAACTGTTTTTT.